This T cell receptor (beta chain) stems from a study of OX40 agonist ivuxolimab in advanced cancers. On the study more broadly: Intravenous ivuxolimab at 0.01 to 10 mg/kg was given to patients every 2 weeks.

This clone was observed a single time. Using immunoSEQ multiplex PCR, the repertoire was profiled, and TCRdb retains in-frame clones only, with some absent. The sample lists 70,000 to 95,000 clones; under 95% were seen once. CDR1 and CDR2 from the germline V gene are SGHDT and YYEEEE. The V segment lost 0 bases and the J segment 2 bases; nucleotides outside the gene matches: 0. This CDR3 spans 14 amino acids. Sequences were derived from CD4+ or CD8+ T cells sorted from blood, sampled in a trial of the OX40 agonist ivuxolimab. The chain links TRBV5-6 to TRBJ1-2; 8 bases fit TRBD1. This sequence was found in an adult with an advanced solid tumor such as melanoma, head and neck, liver or kidney cancer. The CDR3 region is CASSLGQGNYGYTF. In nucleotides, the CDR3 is TGTGCCAGCAGCTTGGGACAGGGGAACTATGGCTACACCTTC. Together with reference TRBV5-6 and TRBJ1-2, the CDR3 gives the full variable domain: DAGVTQSPTHLIKTRGQQVTLRCSPKSGHDTVSWYQQALGQGPQFIFQYYEEEERQRGNFPDRFSGHQFPNYSSELNVNALLLGDSALYLCASSLGQGNYGYTFGSGTRLTVV.